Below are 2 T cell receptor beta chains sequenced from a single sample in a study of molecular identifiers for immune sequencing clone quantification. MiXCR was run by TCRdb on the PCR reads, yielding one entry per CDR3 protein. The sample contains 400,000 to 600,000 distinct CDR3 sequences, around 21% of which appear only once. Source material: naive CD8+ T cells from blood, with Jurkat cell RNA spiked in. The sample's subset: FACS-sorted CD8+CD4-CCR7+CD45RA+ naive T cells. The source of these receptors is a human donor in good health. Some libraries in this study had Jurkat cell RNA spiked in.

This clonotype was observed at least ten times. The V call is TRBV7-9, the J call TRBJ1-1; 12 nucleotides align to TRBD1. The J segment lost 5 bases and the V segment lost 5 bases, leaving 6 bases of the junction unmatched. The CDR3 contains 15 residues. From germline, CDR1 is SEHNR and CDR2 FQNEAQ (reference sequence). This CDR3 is CASSKGTGGRTEAFF. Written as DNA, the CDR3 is TGTGCCAGCAGCAAAGGGACAGGGGGCAGAACTGAAGCTTTCTTT.

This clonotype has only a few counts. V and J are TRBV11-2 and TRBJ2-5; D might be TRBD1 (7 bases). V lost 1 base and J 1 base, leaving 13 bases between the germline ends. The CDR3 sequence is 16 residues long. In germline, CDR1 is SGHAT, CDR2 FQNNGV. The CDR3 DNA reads TGTGCCAGCAGCTTAGGACAGGGCGGGATCCAAGAGACCCAGTACTTC. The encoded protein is CASSLGQGGIQETQYF.